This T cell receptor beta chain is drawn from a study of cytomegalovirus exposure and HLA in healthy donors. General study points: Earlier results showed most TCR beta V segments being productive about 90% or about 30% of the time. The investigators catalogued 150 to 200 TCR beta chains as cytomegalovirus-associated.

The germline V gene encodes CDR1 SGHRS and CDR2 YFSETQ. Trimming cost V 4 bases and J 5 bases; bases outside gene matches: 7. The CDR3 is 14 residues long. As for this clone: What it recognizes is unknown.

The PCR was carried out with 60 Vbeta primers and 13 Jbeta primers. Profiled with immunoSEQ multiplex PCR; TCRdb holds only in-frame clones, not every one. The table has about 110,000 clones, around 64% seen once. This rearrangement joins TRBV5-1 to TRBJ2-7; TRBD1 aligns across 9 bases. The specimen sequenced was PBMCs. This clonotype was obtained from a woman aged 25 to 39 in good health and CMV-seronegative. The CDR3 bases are TGCGCCAGCAGCACCGGGACAGGGTTCGACGAGCAGTACTTC. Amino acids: CASSTGTGFDEQYF.